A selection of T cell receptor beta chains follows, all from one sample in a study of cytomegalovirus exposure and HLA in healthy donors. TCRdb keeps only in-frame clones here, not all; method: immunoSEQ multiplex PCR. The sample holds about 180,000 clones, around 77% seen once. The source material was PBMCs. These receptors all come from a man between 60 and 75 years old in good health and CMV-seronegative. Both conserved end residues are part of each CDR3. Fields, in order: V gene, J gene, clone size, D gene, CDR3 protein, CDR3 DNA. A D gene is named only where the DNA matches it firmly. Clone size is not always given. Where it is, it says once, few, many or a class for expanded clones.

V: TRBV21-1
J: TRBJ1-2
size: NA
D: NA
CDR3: CASSKGRQGNYGYTF
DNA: TGTGCCAGCAGCAAAGGCCGACAGGGCAACTATGGCTACACCTTC

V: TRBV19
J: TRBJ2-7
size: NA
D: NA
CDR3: CASSMEGLYEQYF
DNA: TGTGCCAGTAGTATGGAGGGCCTATACGAGCAGTACTTC

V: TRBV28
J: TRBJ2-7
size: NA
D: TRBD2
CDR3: CASNGLAGRVYEQYF
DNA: TGTGCCAGCAACGGGCTAGCGGGAAGGGTCTACGAGCAGTACTTC

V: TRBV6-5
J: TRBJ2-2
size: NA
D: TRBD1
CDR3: CASSRQGTGELFF
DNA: TGTGCCAGCAGCCGACAGGGGACCGGGGAGCTGTTTTTT

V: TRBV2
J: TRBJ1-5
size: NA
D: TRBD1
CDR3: CASKDRANQPQHF
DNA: TGTGCCAGCAAGGACAGGGCGAATCAGCCCCAGCATTTT

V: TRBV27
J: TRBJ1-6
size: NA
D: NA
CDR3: CASSFQGNNSPLHF
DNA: TGTGCCAGCAGTTTCCAGGGCAACAATTCACCCCTCCACTTT

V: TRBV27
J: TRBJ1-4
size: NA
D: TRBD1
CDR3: CASSSPGGINEKLFF
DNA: TGTGCCAGCAGTTCCCCAGGGGGTATTAATGAAAAACTGTTTTTT

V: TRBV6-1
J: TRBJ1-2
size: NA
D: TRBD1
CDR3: CASSRDRYGYTF
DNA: TGTGCCAGCAGTAGGGACAGGTATGGCTACACCTTC

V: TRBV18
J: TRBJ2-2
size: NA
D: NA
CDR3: CASSLTARGTGAGELFF
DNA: TGTGCCAGCTCTCTCACTGCACGGGGAACTGGCGCCGGGGAGCTGTTTTTT

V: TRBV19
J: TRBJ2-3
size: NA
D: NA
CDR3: CASSRSLRIYDTQYF
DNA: TGTGCCAGTAGTAGATCGCTTAGAATCTATGATACGCAGTATTTT

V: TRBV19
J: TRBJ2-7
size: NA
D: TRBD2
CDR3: CASSSSGGVSSYEQYF
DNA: TGTGCCAGTAGCTCATCGGGGGGGGTTAGCTCCTACGAGCAGTACTTC

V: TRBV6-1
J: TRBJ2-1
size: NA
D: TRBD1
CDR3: CASRVQSGTGSEQFF
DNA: TGTGCCAGCAGGGTCCAGTCCGGGACAGGGAGTGAGCAGTTCTTC

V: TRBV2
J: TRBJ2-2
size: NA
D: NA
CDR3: CASSDSLTLQKGELFF
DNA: TGTGCCAGCAGTGACTCTTTGACACTTCAGAAGGGGGAGCTGTTTTTT

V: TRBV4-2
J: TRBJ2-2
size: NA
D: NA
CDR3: CASFPGWGGSTGELFF
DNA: TGTGCCAGCTTCCCCGGGTGGGGGGGCTCGACCGGGGAGCTGTTTTTT

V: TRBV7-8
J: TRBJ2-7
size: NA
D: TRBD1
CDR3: CASSLGQGTDEQYF
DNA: TGTGCCAGCAGCTTGGGACAGGGAACGGACGAGCAGTACTTC

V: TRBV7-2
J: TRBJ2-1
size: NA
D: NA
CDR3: CASSAPREYNEQFF
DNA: TGTGCCAGCAGCGCGCCCCGGGAGTACAATGAGCAGTTCTTC

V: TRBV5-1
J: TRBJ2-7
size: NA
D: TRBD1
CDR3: CASRGQGACEQYF
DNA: TGCGCCAGCAGGGGACAGGGGGCCTGCGAGCAGTACTTC

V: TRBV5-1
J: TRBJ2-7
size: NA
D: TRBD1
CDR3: CASSWDRFSYEQYF
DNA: TGCGCCAGCAGCTGGGACAGGTTCTCCTACGAGCAGTACTTC

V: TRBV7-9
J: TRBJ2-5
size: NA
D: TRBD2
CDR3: CASRAGVLKTQYF
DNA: TGTGCCAGCAGAGCGGGAGTTTTGAAGACCCAGTACTTC

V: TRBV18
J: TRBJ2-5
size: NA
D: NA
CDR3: CASSPGLGHGETQYF
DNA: TGTGCCAGCTCACCGGGTTTAGGACACGGGGAGACCCAGTACTTC

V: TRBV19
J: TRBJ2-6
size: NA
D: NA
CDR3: CASSIAASSGANVLTF
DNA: TGTGCCAGTAGTATAGCTGCGAGCTCTGGGGCCAACGTCCTGACTTTC

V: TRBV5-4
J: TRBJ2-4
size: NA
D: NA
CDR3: CASSPPRDTRSF
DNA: TGTGCCAGCAGCCCGCCCCGGGACACCCGTAGCTTC

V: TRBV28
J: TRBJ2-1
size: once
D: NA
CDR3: CASSTRTNEQFF
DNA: TGTGCCAGCAGTACCCGGACTAACGAGCAGTTCTTC

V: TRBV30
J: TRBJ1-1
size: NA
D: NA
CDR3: CAWSVHQGRGAFF
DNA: TGTGCCTGGAGTGTACATCAAGGGAGAGGAGCTTTCTTT

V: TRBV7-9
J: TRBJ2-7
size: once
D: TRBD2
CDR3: CASSSSGTSGSSYEQYF
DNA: TGTGCCAGCAGTAGTTCCGGGACTAGCGGCTCCTCCTACGAGCAGTACTTC

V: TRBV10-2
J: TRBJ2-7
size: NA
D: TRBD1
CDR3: CASSGDRYEQYF
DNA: TGCGCCAGCAGTGGGGACAGATACGAGCAGTACTTC

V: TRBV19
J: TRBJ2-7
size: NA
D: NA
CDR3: CASSFRPGEYEQYF
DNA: TGTGCCAGTAGTTTCCGTCCCGGGGAATACGAGCAGTACTTC

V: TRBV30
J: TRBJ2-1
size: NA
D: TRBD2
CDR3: CAWRGASGSNEQFF
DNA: TGTGCCTGGAGGGGGGCTAGCGGGAGCAATGAGCAGTTCTTC

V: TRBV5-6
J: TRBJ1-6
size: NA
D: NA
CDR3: CASSLIGGPASYNSPLHF
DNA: TGTGCCAGCAGCTTGATTGGAGGGCCGGCCTCCTATAATTCACCCCTCCACTTT

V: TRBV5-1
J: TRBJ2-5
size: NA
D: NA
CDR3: CASSLRTNRGETQYF
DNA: TGCGCCAGCAGCTTAAGAACCAACCGGGGGGAGACCCAGTACTTC

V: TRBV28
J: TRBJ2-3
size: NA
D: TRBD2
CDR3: CASRWTSANTQYF
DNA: TGTGCCAGCAGGTGGACTAGCGCGAATACGCAGTATTTT

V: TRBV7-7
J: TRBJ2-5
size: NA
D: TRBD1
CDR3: CASSLAGTDQETQYF
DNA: TGTGCCAGCAGCTTGGCCGGGACAGACCAAGAGACCCAGTACTTC

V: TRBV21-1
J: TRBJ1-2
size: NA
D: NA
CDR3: CASSKWDRGWGYTF
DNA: TGTGCCAGCAGCAAATGGGACAGGGGATGGGGCTACACCTTC

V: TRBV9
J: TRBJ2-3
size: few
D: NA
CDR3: CASSGRGGVNTDTQYF
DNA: TGTGCCAGCAGCGGACGGGGCGGGGTAAACACAGATACGCAGTATTTT

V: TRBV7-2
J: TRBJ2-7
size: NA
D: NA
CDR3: CASSRQRVPSTEQYF
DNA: TGTGCCAGCAGCAGACAACGCGTCCCCTCCACCGAGCAGTACTTC

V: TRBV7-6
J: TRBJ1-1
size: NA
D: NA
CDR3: CASSLEVGNTEAFF
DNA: TGTGCCAGCAGCTTAGAGGTGGGCAACACTGAAGCTTTCTTT